The source of this T cell receptor (beta chain) is a study of early T cells in non-severe SARS-CoV-2 infection. Whole-study context: From unsorted whole blood, bulk RNA was sequenced, and the chains remained unpaired. Findings and caveats of the study: VDJdb matches were skewed toward anti-spike CD8 T cell responses.

The CDR3 has 13 amino acids. Germline lookup yields CDR1 LGHDT and CDR2 YNNKEL (reference sequence). V was pared by 3 bases and J by 4 bases, with 9 bases between. Each single cDNA molecule received a unique molecular identifier. TCRdb reanalysed the 5' RACE reads using MiXCR and keeps one entry per CDR3 protein. The sample contains about 80,000 distinct CDR3 sequences, approximately 12% of which appear only once. In its sample, this clonotype was seen many times. Its cognate antigen is unknown. This clonotype was sampled from an adult who was a healthcare worker with PCR-confirmed SARS-CoV-2 infection or an uninfected control (not recorded which). The rearrangement links TRBV3-1 to TRBJ1-1, with D maybe TRBD1 (5 bases). Sequenced sample: whole blood. CDR3 in amino acids: CASSQQGGTEAFF. CDR3 DNA sequence: TGTGCCAGCAGCCAGCAGGGCGGCACTGAAGCTTTCTTT.